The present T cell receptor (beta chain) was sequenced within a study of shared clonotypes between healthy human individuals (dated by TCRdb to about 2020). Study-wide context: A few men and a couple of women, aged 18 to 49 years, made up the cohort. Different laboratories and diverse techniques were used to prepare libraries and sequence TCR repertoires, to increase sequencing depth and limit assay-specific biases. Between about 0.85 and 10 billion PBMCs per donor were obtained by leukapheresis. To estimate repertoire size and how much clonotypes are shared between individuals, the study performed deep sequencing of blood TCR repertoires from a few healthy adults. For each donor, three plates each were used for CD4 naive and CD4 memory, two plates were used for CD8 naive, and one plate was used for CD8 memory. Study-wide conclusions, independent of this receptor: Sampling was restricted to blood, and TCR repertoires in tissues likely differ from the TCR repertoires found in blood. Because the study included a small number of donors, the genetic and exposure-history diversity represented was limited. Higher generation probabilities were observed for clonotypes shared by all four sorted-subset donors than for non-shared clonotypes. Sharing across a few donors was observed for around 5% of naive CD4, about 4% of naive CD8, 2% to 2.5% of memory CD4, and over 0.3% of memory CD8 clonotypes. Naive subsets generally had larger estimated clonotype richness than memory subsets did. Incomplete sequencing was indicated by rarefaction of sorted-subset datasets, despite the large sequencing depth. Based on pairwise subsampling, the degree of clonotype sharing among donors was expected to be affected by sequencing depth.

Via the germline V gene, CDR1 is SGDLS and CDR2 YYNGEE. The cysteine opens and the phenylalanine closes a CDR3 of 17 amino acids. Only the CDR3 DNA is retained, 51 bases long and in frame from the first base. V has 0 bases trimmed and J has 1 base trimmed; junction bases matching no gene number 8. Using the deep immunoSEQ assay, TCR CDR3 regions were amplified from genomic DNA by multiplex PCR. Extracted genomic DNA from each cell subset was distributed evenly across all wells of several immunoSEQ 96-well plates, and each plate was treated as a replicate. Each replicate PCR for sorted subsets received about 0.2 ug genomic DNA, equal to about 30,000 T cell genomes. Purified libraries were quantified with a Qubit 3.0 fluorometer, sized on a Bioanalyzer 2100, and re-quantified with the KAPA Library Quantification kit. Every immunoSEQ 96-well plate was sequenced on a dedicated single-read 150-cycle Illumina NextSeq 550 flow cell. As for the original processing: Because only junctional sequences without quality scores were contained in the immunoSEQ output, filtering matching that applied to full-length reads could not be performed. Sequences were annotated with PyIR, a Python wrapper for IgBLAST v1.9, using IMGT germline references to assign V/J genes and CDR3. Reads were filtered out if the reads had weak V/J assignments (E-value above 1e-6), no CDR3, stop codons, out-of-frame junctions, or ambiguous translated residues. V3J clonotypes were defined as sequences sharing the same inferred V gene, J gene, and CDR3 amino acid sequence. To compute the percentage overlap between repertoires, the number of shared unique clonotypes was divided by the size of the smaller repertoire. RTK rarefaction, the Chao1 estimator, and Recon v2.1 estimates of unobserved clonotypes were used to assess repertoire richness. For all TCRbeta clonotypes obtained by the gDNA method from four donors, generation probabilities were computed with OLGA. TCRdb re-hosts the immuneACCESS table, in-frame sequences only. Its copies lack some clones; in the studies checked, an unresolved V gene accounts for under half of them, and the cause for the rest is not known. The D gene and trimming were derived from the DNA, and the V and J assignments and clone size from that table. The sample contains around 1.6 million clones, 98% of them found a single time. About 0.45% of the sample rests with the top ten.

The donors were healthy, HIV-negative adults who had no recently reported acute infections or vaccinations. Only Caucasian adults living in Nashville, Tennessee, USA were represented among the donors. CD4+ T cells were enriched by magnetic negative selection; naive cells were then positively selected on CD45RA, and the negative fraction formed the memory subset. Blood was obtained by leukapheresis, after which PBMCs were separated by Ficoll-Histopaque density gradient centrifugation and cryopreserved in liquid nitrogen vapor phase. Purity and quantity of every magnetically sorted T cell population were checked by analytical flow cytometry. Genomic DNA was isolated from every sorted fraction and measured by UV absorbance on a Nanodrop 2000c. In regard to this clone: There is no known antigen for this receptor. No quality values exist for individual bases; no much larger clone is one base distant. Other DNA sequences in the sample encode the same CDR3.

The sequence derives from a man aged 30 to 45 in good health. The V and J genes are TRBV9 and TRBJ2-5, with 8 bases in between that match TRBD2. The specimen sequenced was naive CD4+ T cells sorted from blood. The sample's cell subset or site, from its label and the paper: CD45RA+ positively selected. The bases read TGTGCCAGCAGCGTAGATACGGCGGGAGGCCTCCAAGAGACCCAGTACTTC. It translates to CASSVDTAGGLQETQYF.